Shown below are 10 T cell receptor beta chains from a single sample sequenced in a study of T cell repertoires in cytomegalovirus infection. TCRdb redid the calling of the reads with MiXCR, one entry per CDR3 protein. Of 450,000 to 650,000 distinct CDR3 sequences listed, about 26% are singletons. Material: PBMCs. Receptor source: a human donor in good health (CMV status not recorded). Some clones in this sample may be carry-over from other donors' samples.

V is TRBV7-2 and J is TRBJ2-2, with D hard to call. From germline, CDR1 is SGHTA and CDR2 FQGNSA. The CDR3 has 14 residues. Trimming removed 2 bases at V and 4 bases at J, with 8 bases between. Written as DNA, the CDR3 is TGTGCCAGCAGCTTAAGAGGCTTCACCGGGGAGCTGTTTTTT. It is translated as CASSLRGFTGELFF. Complete variable domain (other parts from reference TRBV7-2 and TRBJ2-2): GAGVSQSPSNKVTEKGKDVELRCDPISGHTALYWYRQSLGQGLEFLIYFQGNSAPDKSGLPSDRFSAERTGGSVSTLTIQRTQQEDSAVYLCASSLRGFTGELFFGEGSRLTVL.

For the CDR3, the DNA is TGTGCCAGTAGAAGGGACGGGGGCGCGAACACCGGGGAGCTGTTTTTT. This gives the protein CASRRDGGANTGELFF. The V call is TRBV2, the J call TRBJ2-2; perhaps D is TRBD1 or TRBD2 (6 bases each). This CDR3 is built from 16 residues. V lost 9 bases and J 0 bases, leaving 17 bases between the germline ends. Germline V gives CDR1 SNHLY, CDR2 FYNNEI.

This clonotype showed up just a few times. This chain links TRBV5-1 with TRBJ2-2; D may be TRBD2 (6 bases). This CDR3 contains 16 residues. Deletions cut 5 bases from V and 3 bases from J, with 17 bases between. The germline V gene has CDR1 SGHRS and CDR2 YFSETQ. CDR3 bases: TGCGCCAGCAGTCCGACTAGTCTCTCACACACCGGGGAGCTGTTTTTT. Encoded protein: CASSPTSLSHTGELFF.

V usage is TRBV24-1 and J usage is TRBJ1-5; D is uncertain. Germline V gene data show CDR1 as KGHDR and CDR2 as SFDVKD. CDR3 length: 13 amino acids. Trimming cost V 5 bases and J 4 bases, with 8 bases left between them. CDR3 nucleotides: TGTGCCACCAGTGTGGGCGGAAATCAGCCCCAGCATTTT. This encodes CATSVGGNQPQHF.

This clonotype was observed a single time. The V and J genes are TRBV6-8 and TRBJ2-1; perhaps TRBD2 as D (6 bases). In germline, CDR1 is MNHGY, CDR2 SAAAGT. This CDR3 region has 14 residues. Deletions cut 6 bases from V and 9 bases from J, with 18 bases between. The CDR3: CASRRGTFNGEQFF. The CDR3 bases are TGTGCCAGCAGACGCGGGACTTTCAATGGTGAGCAGTTCTTC.

The V and J genes are TRBV4-3 and TRBJ2-7; 15 nucleotides line up with TRBD2. CDR1 is LGHNA, CDR2 YSLEER, per germline. This CDR3 spans 17 amino acids. Trimming removed 0 bases from V and 5 bases from J; junction bases left unmatched: 5. CDR3 in amino acids: CASSQDLWTSGRDEQYF. The DNA for the CDR3 is TGCGCCAGCAGCCAAGACCTTTGGACTAGCGGGAGGGACGAGCAGTACTTC.

This chain links TRBV7-9 with TRBJ1-2; D possibly corresponds to TRBD1 (5 bases). CDR1 is SEHNR, CDR2 FQNEAQ, per germline (reference sequence). V lost 7 bases, J lost 4 bases, and 13 bases lay in between. This CDR3 has 13 residues. The CDR3 coding sequence is TGTGCCAGCACCGCCGGGGGTGGCTATGGCTACACCTTC. It specifies CASTAGGGYGYTF.

This chain joins TRBV6-4 and TRBJ2-1; D possibly corresponds to TRBD1 (7 bases). Germline V gene data show CDR1 as MRHNA and CDR2 as SNTAGT. V was shortened by 3 bases and J by 9 bases, with 24 bases between the two germline ends. The CDR3 contains 17 residues. Here the CDR3 DNA reads TGTGCCAGCAGTGATGGCCCCGCAGGGGGGCGCTGGATTGAGCAGTTCTTC. Encoded protein: CASSDGPAGGRWIEQFF.

This rearrangement joins TRBV19 to TRBJ2-7; 9 bases are shared with TRBD2. Germline V gene sequence: CDR1 LNHDA, CDR2 SQIVND (reference sequence). V shed 3 bases, J shed 3 bases, and the junction held 15 bases outside the gene matches. This CDR3 comprises 18 residues. In DNA, the CDR3 is TGTGCCAGTAGTATGCAGGGGTGTAGCGGGAGCGATCTCTACGAGCAGTACGTC. It codes for CASSMQGCSGSDLYEQYV.

This chain joins TRBV28 and TRBJ2-7; D perhaps matches TRBD2 (5 bases). Germline V gene lookup returns CDR1 MDHEN and CDR2 SYDVKM. Trimming took off 3 bases at V and 7 bases at J, with 22 bases between the two ends. This CDR3 spans 16 amino acids. The CDR3 reads CASSFLARRSTGEQYF. As DNA, the CDR3 is TGTGCCAGCAGTTTCCTCGCCAGGAGGTCGACCGGAGAGCAGTACTTC.